These 5 T cell receptor beta chains were sequenced from one sample in a study of blood T cell repertoires in COVID-19. TCRdb keeps only in-frame clones here, not all; method: immunoSEQ multiplex PCR. The profile shows 20,000 or so clones, over 75% of them singletons. Material for sequencing was peripheral blood. Source of these receptors: a human donor in a cohort sampled during active COVID-19.

A single count supports this clone. The chain links TRBV5-4 to TRBJ2-1; the D gene is possibly TRBD2 (5 bases). Per the germline V gene, CDR1 is SGHNT and CDR2 is YYREEE (reference sequence). V was cut by 2 bases and J by 4 bases, with 10 bases left in between. The length of the CDR3 is 14 residues. CDR3: CASSLTSGYNEQFF. The DNA for the CDR3 is TGTGCCAGCAGCTTAACGAGCGGATACAATGAGCAGTTCTTC. Complete variable domain (other parts from reference TRBV5-4 and TRBJ2-1): ETGVTQSPTHLIKTRGQQVTLRCSSQSGHNTVSWYQQALGQGPQFIFQYYREEENGRGNFPPRFSGLQFPNYSSELNVNALELDDSALYLCASSLTSGYNEQFFGPGTRLTVL.

This chain connects TRBV19 to TRBJ2-4, with 10 bases that match TRBD2. The CDR3 sequence is 18 residues long. Trimming cost V 0 bases and J 7 bases; bases outside gene matches: 12. Germline V gives CDR1 LNHDA, CDR2 SQIVND (reference sequence). CDR3 coding DNA: TGTGCCAGTAGTATAGAATACGACCTTAGCGGGAGGAGGAACATTCAGTACTTC. Residues: CASSIEYDLSGRRNIQYF.

The CDR3 nucleotides are TGCGCCAGCAGCCAAGACGGGGAGGAAGCCTTCTACGAGCAGTACTTC. It yields the protein CASSQDGEEAFYEQYF. This rearrangement joins TRBV4-1 to TRBJ2-7, with a tentative D call TRBD2 (6 bases). CDR1 MGHRA and CDR2 YSYEKL come from the germline V gene. Trimming removed 0 bases from V and 3 bases from J, with 15 bases in between. There are 16 residues in the CDR3.

The rearrangement joins TRBV5-8 to TRBJ1-5; a weak D match, TRBD1 (6 bases). This CDR3 is built from 15 residues. Germline loops: CDR1 SGHTS, CDR2 YDEGEE. V gave up 4 bases and J gave up 6 bases, with 17 bases separating them. The CDR3 is CASSIGGGASQPQHF. CDR3 bases: TGTGCCAGCAGCATAGGTGGGGGGGCGAGTCAGCCCCAGCATTTT.

The count of this clone is one. The rearrangement uses TRBV19 and TRBJ1-2; maybe TRBD1 (5 bases). CDR1 and CDR2 from the germline V gene are LNHDA and SQIVND (reference sequence). The CDR3 loop spans 14 amino acids. Trimming left V 9 bases short and J 2 bases short, with 16 bases between. The CDR3 sequence: CASSPGFANYGYTF. The CDR3 DNA reads TGTGCCAGCTCCCCAGGGTTCGCCAACTATGGCTACACCTTC.